The 28 T cell receptor beta chains presented below share a single source sample, sequenced in a study of graft-versus-host responses after intestinal transplantation. The protocol was immunoSEQ multiplex PCR, while the TCRdb copy is restricted to in-frame clones and leaves out a portion. The sample contains roughly 56,000 clones, under 95% of which appear only once. Source: PBMCs, taken approximately 120 days after intestinal transplantation. The receptors were gathered from a human patient who received an intestinal transplant, so some T cells may come from the graft donor.

V usage is TRBV18 and J usage is TRBJ2-5; 9 bases map to TRBD2. Germline values: CDR1 KGHSH, CDR2 LQKENI. Losses at the gene ends were 0 bases for V and 3 bases for J; bases not matched to a gene: 8. This CDR3 region has 17 residues. The CDR3 protein is CASSPPGLAGDKETQYF. The CDR3 nucleotides are TGTGCCAGCTCACCACCTGGGTTAGCGGGGGATAAAGAGACCCAGTACTTC.

A single count supports this clone. The chain links TRBV5-6 to TRBJ2-7; D gene uncertain. The CDR3 totals 13 residues. V was clipped by 2 bases and J by 2 bases, with 8 bases between them. Per the germline V gene, CDR1 is SGHDT and CDR2 is YYEEEE. The CDR3 DNA reads as TGTGCCAGCAGCTTAATCCCTGCCTACGAGCAGTACTTC. This translates into CASSLIPAYEQYF.

The chain has TRBV10-3 and TRBJ1-1, with 9 bases identical to TRBD1. The germline V gene encodes CDR1 ENHRY and CDR2 SYGVKD. The CDR3 spans 14 residues. The V segment lost 4 bases and the J segment 4 bases; nucleotides outside the gene matches: 4. The CDR3 DNA reads as TGTGCCATCAGTGGGACAGGGGAGACCACTGAAGCTTTCTTT. Amino acids: CAISGTGETTEAFF.

This rearrangement joins TRBV15 to TRBJ1-6; TRBD1 might be the D (6 bases). Germline loops: CDR1 LNHNV, CDR2 YYDKDF (reference sequence). The CDR3 consists of 14 residues. V was cut by 4 bases and J by 8 bases, with 12 bases left in between. The CDR3 reads CATSTNREDSPLHF. Here the CDR3 DNA reads TGTGCCACCAGCACCAACAGGGAGGATTCACCCCTCCACTTT.

This chain uses TRBV5-1 with TRBJ2-2, with D uncertain. Germline lookup yields CDR1 SGHRS and CDR2 YFSETQ. Deletions cut 3 bases from V and 7 bases from J, with 10 bases between. The CDR3 covers 13 residues. The CDR3 bases are TGCGCCAGCAGCTCCTCCTGGGACGGGGAGCTGTTTTTT. It codes for CASSSSWDGELFF.

This chain joins TRBV18 and TRBJ1-4; D remains unclear. CDR3 length: 14 amino acids. The germline CDR1 and CDR2 sequences are KGHSH and LQKENI. Trimming took 6 bases from V and 11 from J, leaving 19 bases between them. CDR3 in amino acids: CASSPNADSAKLFF. DNA for the CDR3: TGTGCCAGCTCCCCCAATGCGGACTCTGCCAAACTGTTTTTT.

V usage is TRBV7-6 and J usage is TRBJ2-2; D unclear. CDR1 is SGHVS, CDR2 FNYEAQ, per germline. The CDR3 has 11 residues. Trimming stripped 5 bases from V and 6 bases from J, with 4 bases between. CDR3 in amino acids: CASSGSGELFF. The CDR3 DNA follows: TGTGCCAGCAGCGGCTCCGGGGAGCTGTTTTTT.

The V call is TRBV5-1, the J call TRBJ1-2; TRBD1 aligns across 8 bases. Germline trimming cut 1 base from V and 0 bases from J; bases unmatched to any gene: 5. Germline values: CDR1 SGHRS, CDR2 YFSETQ. The CDR3 is 16 residues long. As DNA, the CDR3 is TGCGCCAGCAGCTTGAAGGGACAGGTAGCTAACTATGGCTACACCTTC. It codes for CASSLKGQVANYGYTF.

The genes are TRBV7-6 and TRBJ1-4; D may be TRBD1 (6 bases). Germline V gives CDR1 SGHVS, CDR2 FNYEAQ. The V and J ends lost 0 bases and 7 bases respectively, with 15 bases between them. The CDR3 covers 16 residues. In nucleotides, the CDR3 is TGTGCCAGCAGCTTAGCTGGGGAGGGGGGCGCTGAAAAACTGTTTTTT. It encodes CASSLAGEGGAEKLFF.

The chain employs TRBV6-5 and TRBJ2-5; 14 bases match TRBD2. This CDR3 is built from 15 residues. With V trimmed by 6 bases and J by 5 bases, 5 bases remained unmatched. Germline loops: CDR1 MNHEY, CDR2 SVGAGI. CDR3 coding DNA: TGTGCCAGCAGGGGGACTAGCGGGAGCTGGGAGACCCAGTACTTC. Translation: CASRGTSGSWETQYF.

This chain joins TRBV5-4 and TRBJ2-4; TRBD2 matches 14 bases. The V and J ends lost 5 bases and 9 bases, in that order; junction bases with no gene match: 10. CDR1 is SGHNT and CDR2 is YYREEE in the germline V gene (reference sequence). There are 16 residues in the CDR3. The CDR3 sequence: CASSRSTSGRASIQYF. CDR3 coding DNA: TGTGCCAGCAGTCGGTCGACTAGCGGGAGGGCGAGCATTCAGTACTTC. The full variable domain, in which reference TRBV5-4 and TRBJ2-4 provide the parts outside the CDR3, is ETGVTQSPTHLIKTRGQQVTLRCSSQSGHNTVSWYQQALGQGPQFIFQYYREEENGRGNFPPRFSGLQFPNYSSELNVNALELDDSALYLCASSRSTSGRASIQYFGAGTRLSVL.

The chain employs TRBV19 and TRBJ1-5; D might be TRBD1 (5 bases). Deletions cut 6 bases from V and 3 bases from J, with 18 bases between. The CDR3 runs 16 residues. Looked up from germline, CDR1 is LNHDA and CDR2 is SQIVND (reference sequence). The CDR3 spells CASSQAGLGTNQPQHF. The CDR3 DNA is TGTGCCAGTAGCCAGGCAGGGCTGGGGACCAATCAGCCCCAGCATTTT.

In nucleotides, the CDR3 is TGTGCCATCAGCCCGGGACAGGGGGCGAAGGGAAACACCATATATTTT. As protein: CAISPGQGAKGNTIYF. The gene calls are TRBV10-3 and TRBJ1-3; TRBD1 aligns across 12 bases. There are 16 residues in the CDR3. The germline V gene has CDR1 ENHRY and CDR2 SYGVKD. V lost 6 bases, J lost 4 bases, and 7 bases stayed unmatched.

This clone has just one count. The V gene is TRBV12-5, the J gene TRBJ1-6; no clear D. This CDR3 has 16 residues. Trimming removed 8 bases at V and 8 bases at J, with 22 bases between. Germline CDR1 LGHNT, CDR2 FRNRAP. CDR3 in amino acids: CASHALIVEGHSPLHF. CDR3 nucleotides: TGTGCTAGTCATGCCCTCATAGTCGAGGGTCATTCACCCCTCCACTTT.

The rearrangement uses TRBV2 and TRBJ2-5; TRBD2 agrees at 15 bases. Germline CDR1 reads SNHLY; CDR2 reads FYNNEI. J lost 1 base, V lost 3 bases, and 0 bases had no gene match. The CDR3 length is 16 residues. In DNA, the CDR3 is TGTGCCAGCAGTGAGGGACTAGCGGGGGGCCAAGAGACCCAGTACTTC. Translation gives CASSEGLAGGQETQYF.

V usage is TRBV7-9 and J usage is TRBJ2-7; 7 nucleotides line up with TRBD2. This CDR3 region has 15 residues. V trimming: 5 bases; J trimming: 4 bases; junction bases outside the gene matches: 11. CDR1 and CDR2 (germline): SEHNR, FQNEAQ (reference sequence). The CDR3 region has the DNA TGTGCCAGCAGCCCCGGGTTTGGGGAGGGGTACGAGCAGTACTTC. Its translation: CASSPGFGEGYEQYF.

DNA of the CDR3: TGTGCCAGTACCATATCAGTGGGGGACAATGAGCAGTTCTTC. It yields the protein CASTISVGDNEQFF. This chain uses TRBV19 with TRBJ2-1, with D perhaps assigned TRBD1 or TRBD2 (5 bases each). V was shortened by 7 bases and J by 5 bases, with 15 bases between the two germline ends. CDR1 is LNHDA and CDR2 is SQIVND in the germline V gene (reference sequence). The CDR3 covers 14 residues. The whole variable domain, remainder taken from reference TRBV19 and TRBJ2-1, is DGGITQSPKYLFRKEGQNVTLSCEQNLNHDAMYWYRQDPGQGLRLIYYSQIVNDFQKGDIAEGYSVSREKKESFPLTVTSAQKNPTAFYLCASTISVGDNEQFFGPGTRLTVL.

V gene TRBV7-8 combines with J gene TRBJ2-5; D is perhaps TRBD1 (5 bases). Germline V gene sequence: CDR1 SGHVS, CDR2 FQNEAQ. The V end lost 2 bases, the J end lost 10 bases, and 14 bases lay between the germline ends. The CDR3 covers 13 residues. This CDR3 reads CASSLSGREDQYF. The CDR3 bases are TGTGCCAGCAGCTTAAGTGGCAGGGAAGACCAGTACTTC.

The V gene is TRBV5-1, the J gene TRBJ2-7; no reliable D call. CDR1 SGHRS and CDR2 YFSETQ come from the germline V gene. Trimming pared 3 bases from V and 1 base from J, leaving 11 bases between. The CDR3 spans 14 residues. This chain's CDR3 is CASSSTQSSYEQYF. The DNA of the CDR3 is TGCGCCAGCAGCTCTACACAGTCTTCCTACGAGCAGTACTTC. Drawing the rest from reference TRBV5-1 and TRBJ2-7, the complete variable domain is KAGVTQTPRYLIKTRGQQVTLSCSPISGHRSVSWYQQTPGQGLQFLFEYFSETQRNKGNFPGRFSGRQFSNSRSEMNVSTLELGDSALYLCASSSTQSSYEQYFGPGTRLTVT.

The chain carries TRBV4-2 and TRBJ2-1; perhaps TRBD2 as D (6 bases). The CDR3 sequence is 16 residues long. V lost 4 bases and J 2 bases, leaving 15 bases between the germline ends. The V gene's germline CDR1 is LGHNA and CDR2 YNFKEQ. CDR3 sequence: CASSPATRGAYNEQFF. CDR3 bases: TGTGCCAGCAGCCCAGCAACCCGCGGGGCCTACAATGAGCAGTTCTTC.

Worth noting for this clone: The junction shows a germline mismatch at one end, possibly a read error. The chain has TRBV2 and TRBJ2-7; D remains unclear. The CDR3 has 16 amino acids. Germline loops: CDR1 SNHLY, CDR2 FYNNEI. The CDR3 DNA reads as TGTGCCATCACGCCCGTCGCAGGCCCAAGGACCTACAAGCAGTACTTC. This translates into CAITPVAGPRTYKQYF.

The rearrangement uses TRBV6-5 and TRBJ1-5; no firm D call. This CDR3 has 15 amino acids. Germline CDR1 reads MNHEY; CDR2 reads SVGAGI. V lost 0 bases, J lost 3 bases, and 9 bases lay in between. The CDR3 is CASSYSSGLNQPQHF. In DNA, the CDR3 is TGTGCCAGCAGTTACTCGTCTGGGCTCAATCAGCCCCAGCATTTT.

In regard to this clone: A junction end diverges from the germline sequence, so it may reflect a read error. V and J are TRBV6-6 and TRBJ1-4; D remains unclear. The CDR3 is made up of 14 amino acids. Per the germline V gene, CDR1 is MNHNY and CDR2 is SVGAGI (reference sequence). CDR3 sequence: CASSWPAAGEKLLF. CDR3 nucleotide sequence: TGTGCCAGCAGTTGGCCCGCCGCGGGTGAAAAACTGCTTTTT.

The V call is TRBV9, the J call TRBJ2-5, with TRBD1 matching 9 bases. The assigned J gene may be wrong: the sequence end matches TRBJ2-7 better. The CDR3 is 16 amino acids. Germline V gene sequence: CDR1 SGDLS, CDR2 YYNGEE. This CDR3 is CASSVGDREEGYEQYF. The DNA of the CDR3 is TGTGCCAGCAGCGTCGGGGACAGGGAAGAGGGTTACGAGCAGTACTTC.

The chain is built from TRBV28 and TRBJ1-4; weak D call: TRBD1 (5 bases). V lost 3 bases and J 8 bases, leaving 13 bases between the germline ends. The CDR3 extends over 14 amino acids. CDR1 MDHEN and CDR2 SYDVKM come from the germline V gene. CDR3 in amino acids: CASSFGGRQEKLFF. The DNA for the CDR3 is TGTGCCAGCAGTTTTGGGGGACGGCAAGAAAAACTGTTTTTT.

The V call is TRBV28, the J call TRBJ2-5; 7 bases align to TRBD1. The CDR3 covers 13 residues. Germline V gene data show CDR1 as MDHEN and CDR2 as SYDVKM. For the CDR3, the DNA is TGTGCAGTTTTTCTCCCTCGACAGGGGACCCAGTACTTC. Its translation: CAVFLPRQGTQYF.

The chain has TRBV11-2 and TRBJ1-2, with D possibly matching TRBD1 (6 bases). The CDR3 totals 15 residues. Germline CDR1 reads SGHAT; CDR2 reads FQNNGV. Trimming took off 1 base at V and 4 bases at J, with 13 bases between the two ends. CDR3 protein: CASSLAAWTVYGYTF. CDR3 coding DNA: TGTGCCAGCAGCTTAGCCGCCTGGACAGTCTATGGCTACACCTTC.

V and J are TRBV5-6 and TRBJ1-5; 11 nucleotides align to TRBD1. There are 14 residues in the CDR3. V lost 4 bases to trimming and J lost 7 bases; unmatched junction nucleotides: 4. CDR1 and CDR2 from the germline V gene are SGHDT and YYEEEE. The CDR3 nucleotides read TGTGCCAGCAGCCTGGGACAGGGGGGGCAGCCCCAGCATTTT. It specifies CASSLGQGGQPQHF.